The clone carrying this T cell receptor (beta chain) showed up just a few times. Different DNA sequences within this sample yield the same CDR3. The data are from a study of shared clonotypes between healthy human individuals. The repertoire was sequenced with immunoSEQ multiplex PCR; TCRdb's copy has only in-frame clones and lacks some. The table has over a million clones, under 80% seen once. The CDR3 runs to 13 residues. Germline V gene data show CDR1 as SGHRS and CDR2 as YFSETQ. V lost 0 bases and J lost 7, with 8 bases in between. The V gene is TRBV5-1, the J gene TRBJ1-5; weak D call: TRBD1 (6 bases). Sequencing was done on a sample of memory CD4+ T cells sorted from blood. The subset denotes: CD45RA-negative fraction. This sequence originates from a man aged 18 to 29 in good health. CDR3 sequence: CASSLVGGQPQHF. The CDR3 bases are TGCGCCAGCAGCTTGGTCGGGGGCCAGCCCCAGCATTTT. Filled out from reference TRBV5-1 and TRBJ1-5, the complete variable domain reads KAGVTQTPRYLIKTRGQQVTLSCSPISGHRSVSWYQQTPGQGLQFLFEYFSETQRNKGNFPGRFSGRQFSNSRSEMNVSTLELGDSALYLCASSLVGGQPQHFGDGTRLSIL.